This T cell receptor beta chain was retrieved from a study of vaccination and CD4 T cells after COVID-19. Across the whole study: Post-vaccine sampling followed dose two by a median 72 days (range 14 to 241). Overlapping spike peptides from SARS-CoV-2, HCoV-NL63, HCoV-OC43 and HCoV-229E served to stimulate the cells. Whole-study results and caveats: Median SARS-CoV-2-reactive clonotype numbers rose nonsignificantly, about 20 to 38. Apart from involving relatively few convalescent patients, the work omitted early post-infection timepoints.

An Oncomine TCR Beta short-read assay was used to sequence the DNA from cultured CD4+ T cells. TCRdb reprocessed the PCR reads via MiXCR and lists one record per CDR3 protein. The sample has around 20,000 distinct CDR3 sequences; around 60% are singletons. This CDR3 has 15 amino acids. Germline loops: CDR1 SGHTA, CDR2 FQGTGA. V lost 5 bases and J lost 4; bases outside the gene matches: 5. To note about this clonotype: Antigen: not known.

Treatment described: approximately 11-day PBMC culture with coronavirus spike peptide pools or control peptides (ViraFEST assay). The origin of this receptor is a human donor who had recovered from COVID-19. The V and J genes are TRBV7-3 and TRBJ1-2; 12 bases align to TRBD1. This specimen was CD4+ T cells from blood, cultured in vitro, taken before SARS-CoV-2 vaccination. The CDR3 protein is CASSPGTGGAYGYTF. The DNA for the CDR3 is TGTGCCAGCAGCCCCGGGACAGGGGGCGCCTATGGCTACACCTTC.